These 21 T cell receptor beta chains originate from one sample sequenced in a study of control samples from healthy donors and cancer patients. Here immunoSEQ multiplex PCR was the method, and the copy in TCRdb shows in-frame clones only, minus some. Among around 85,000 clones listed, 85% to 95% were seen once. Sequencing used blood. The source of these receptors is a woman between 18 and 29 years old in good health.

The chain has TRBV19 and TRBJ2-7; D unclear. This CDR3 has 14 residues. V was trimmed by 2 bases and J by 2 bases, leaving 10 bases between them. CDR1 is LNHDA and CDR2 is SQIVND in the germline V gene (reference sequence). The CDR3 sequence is CASSITATTYEQYF. The CDR3 coding sequence is TGTGCCAGTAGTATAACAGCCACCACCTACGAGCAGTACTTC.

The chain's CDR3 is CASSSGTGNTEAFF. The CDR3 DNA reads as TGTGCCAGCTCCTCCGGGACAGGGAACACTGAAGCTTTCTTT. The rearrangement joins TRBV6-6 to TRBJ1-1; TRBD1 matches at 8 bases. V dropped 8 bases and J dropped 1; count of bases not matched to a gene: 6. The V gene's germline CDR1 is MNHNY and CDR2 SVGAGI (reference sequence). This CDR3 is built from 14 residues.

The chain couples TRBV3-1 (or the pseudogene TRBV3-2) to TRBJ1-2; D unresolved. The CDR3 spans 12 residues. The V gene lost 4 bases and the J gene lost 8 bases, with 11 bases spanning the gap. Germline V lookup: CDR1 LGHDT, CDR2 YNNKEL (reference sequence). The CDR3 sequence: CASSLKAGGYTF. As DNA, the CDR3 is TGTGCCAGCAGCCTAAAAGCCGGAGGCTACACCTTC.

The rearrangement links TRBV20-1 to TRBJ2-7, with 8 bases matching TRBD2. J was trimmed by 4 bases and V by 3 bases; bases with no gene match: 5. The CDR3 sequence is 13 residues long. Germline V lookup: CDR1 DFQATT, CDR2 SNEGSKA (reference sequence). The CDR3 here is CSASPSGSYEQYF. CDR3 bases: TGCAGTGCTAGTCCTAGCGGGTCATACGAGCAGTACTTC.

The chain has TRBV28 and TRBJ2-2; 8 nucleotides align to TRBD1. The CDR3 loop spans 15 amino acids. From germline, CDR1 is MDHEN and CDR2 SYDVKM. V was clipped by 8 bases and J by 6 bases; unmatched bases: 11. CDR3 region: CASSLEGTGAGELFF. The CDR3 DNA reads as TGTGCCAGCTCCTTAGAAGGGACAGGCGCCGGGGAGCTGTTTTTT.

This rearrangement joins TRBV4-3 to TRBJ2-1, with D possibly TRBD2 on 6 matching bases. V lost 4 bases to trimming and J lost 9 bases, with 19 bases between them. This CDR3 region has 15 residues. Per the germline V gene, CDR1 is LGHNA and CDR2 is YSLEER. The CDR3 region is CASSLQATGRGEQFF. The CDR3 DNA reads TGCGCCAGCAGCCTCCAAGCTACCGGGCGGGGTGAGCAGTTCTTC.

V and J are TRBV29-1 and TRBJ2-3; 8 bases align to TRBD1. Germline assignment: CDR1 SQVTM and CDR2 ANQGSEA. The CDR3 contains 15 residues. V lost 6 bases, J lost 2 bases, and 10 bases stayed unmatched. In DNA, the CDR3 is TGCAGCGTCGGAAGGACAGGGATTTCCACAGATACGCAGTATTTT. This gives the protein CSVGRTGISTDTQYF.

This chain uses TRBV5-1 with TRBJ2-5, with TRBD2 identical over 8 bases. The CDR3 loop spans 13 amino acids. Germline CDR1 is SGHRS and CDR2 is YFSETQ. Losses at the gene ends were 2 bases for V and 8 bases for J; bases not matched to a gene: 5. This CDR3 is CASSLSGGRTQYF. The CDR3 nucleotides are TGCGCCAGCAGCTTAAGCGGGGGCCGAACCCAGTACTTC.

The chain uses TRBV23-1 and TRBJ2-5; 13 nucleotides line up with TRBD2. TRBV23-1 is sorted into the ORF group, with uncertain function. Trimming took 6 bases from V and 7 from J; bases not matched to a gene: 5. The CDR3 spans 14 residues. Here the CDR3 reads CASRTSGGYGTQYF. DNA of the CDR3: TGCGCCAGCAGGACTAGCGGGGGGTATGGGACCCAGTACTTC.

CDR3 sequence: CASSQVGVDYGYTF. As DNA, the CDR3 is TGCGCCAGCAGCCAAGTCGGGGTGGACTATGGCTACACCTTC. The rearrangement joins TRBV4-1 to TRBJ1-2; no clear D gene. Germline CDR1 reads MGHRA; CDR2 reads YSYEKL. The V gene lost 1 base and the J gene lost 3 bases, with 9 bases spanning the gap. The CDR3 loop spans 14 amino acids.

This clone has only one observation. The chain couples TRBV27 to TRBJ2-7; no firm D call. The V end lost 1 base, the J end lost 5 bases, and 3 bases lay between the germline ends. The germline V gene encodes CDR1 MNHEY and CDR2 SMNVEV (reference sequence). This CDR3 has 11 amino acids. CDR3: CASSLLDEQYF. The CDR3, as DNA: TGTGCCAGCAGTTTATTGGACGAGCAGTACTTC.

In its sample, this clone was seen once. The chain links TRBV6-4 to TRBJ2-3; 11 bases agree with TRBD2. CDR3 length equals 17 residues. Germline CDR1 reads MRHNA; CDR2 reads SNTAGT. V dropped 5 bases and J dropped 5; count of bases not matched to a gene: 12. For the CDR3, the DNA is TGTGCCAGCAGTCCCCAAACGGCTAGCGGGAGGCAAGATACGCAGTATTTT. This encodes CASSPQTASGRQDTQYF.

The chain carries TRBV3-1 (or the pseudogene TRBV3-2) and TRBJ2-5, with D tentatively TRBD1 or TRBD2 (5 bases each). V was shortened by 4 bases and J by 1 base, with 13 bases between the two germline ends. This CDR3 region has 15 residues. Per the germline V gene, CDR1 is LGHDT and CDR2 is YNNKEL (reference sequence). The CDR3: CASSRSGLTQETQYF. DNA of the CDR3: TGTGCCAGCAGCCGATCGGGGCTTACCCAAGAGACCCAGTACTTC.

V is TRBV20-1 and J is TRBJ2-3; the match to TRBD2 covers 9 bases. The germline CDR1 and CDR2 sequences are DFQATT and SNEGSKA (reference sequence). Germline trimming cut 3 bases from V and 4 bases from J; bases unmatched to any gene: 17. This CDR3 is built from 18 residues. The DNA of the CDR3 is TGCAGTGCTAGTGAATGGGCTAGCGGGGTTCTTTCGGCAGATACGCAGTATTTT. As protein: CSASEWASGVLSADTQYF.

The chain couples TRBV28 to TRBJ1-3; 7 bases line up with TRBD1. V shed 9 bases, J shed 4 bases, and the junction held 9 bases outside the gene matches. Germline V gene data show CDR1 as MDHEN and CDR2 as SYDVKM. The CDR3 extends over 14 amino acids. The CDR3 region has the DNA TGTGCCAGTTCCTATGACAGGGTCGGAAACACCATATATTTT. Encoded protein: CASSYDRVGNTIYF. The whole variable domain, remainder taken from reference TRBV28 and TRBJ1-3, is DVKVTQSSRYLVKRTGEKVFLECVQDMDHENMFWYRQDPGLGLRLIYFSYDVKMKEKGDIPEGYSVSREKKERFSLILESASTNQTSMYLCASSYDRVGNTIYFGEGSWLTVV.

V is TRBV27 and J is TRBJ2-3; D may match TRBD1 or TRBD2 (5 bases each). CDR3 length equals 17 residues. The germline CDR1 and CDR2 sequences are MNHEY and SMNVEV (reference sequence). Trimming pared 0 bases from V and 4 bases from J, leaving 17 bases between. The CDR3 here is CASSLSGVGLHPDTQYF. CDR3 coding DNA: TGTGCCAGCAGTTTATCGGGGGTGGGGCTACACCCAGATACGCAGTATTTT.

The rearrangement uses TRBV19 and TRBJ2-1; TRBD2 aligns across 14 bases. With V trimmed by 5 bases and J by 6 bases, 3 bases remained unmatched. CDR3 length equals 15 residues. CDR1 is LNHDA, CDR2 SQIVND, per germline (reference sequence). This CDR3 is CASSGTSGSGNEQFF. The CDR3, as DNA: TGTGCCAGTAGTGGGACTAGCGGGAGCGGCAATGAGCAGTTCTTC. Filled out from reference TRBV19 and TRBJ2-1, the complete variable domain reads DGGITQSPKYLFRKEGQNVTLSCEQNLNHDAMYWYRQDPGQGLRLIYYSQIVNDFQKGDIAEGYSVSREKKESFPLTVTSAQKNPTAFYLCASSGTSGSGNEQFFGPGTRLTVL.

The J gene is TRBJ1-5, the V gene TRBV2, with a possible D match to TRBD1 (6 bases). There are 13 residues in the CDR3. Trimming cost V 6 bases and J 6 bases, with 12 bases left between them. CDR1 is SNHLY and CDR2 is FYNNEI in the germline V gene. The CDR3 DNA reads as TGTGCCAGCAGGAACAGGGTCGGTCAGCCCCAGCATTTT. Amino acid sequence: CASRNRVGQPQHF.

The V call is TRBV19, the J call TRBJ1-3; D perhaps matches TRBD1 (5 bases). V dropped 0 bases and J dropped 1 base, with 25 bases sitting between them. Germline CDR1 LNHDA, CDR2 SQIVND (reference sequence). This CDR3 is built from 21 residues. The CDR3 nucleotides are TGTGCCAGTAGTATAGATCGCTATGGGGCAGGCGACGTCGCGTCTGGAAACACCATATATTTT. It translates to CASSIDRYGAGDVASGNTIYF.

The CDR3 DNA sequence: TGTGCCAGCAGCCCACAGGGGAGGACTGGCAATGAGCAGTTCTTC. Its protein product is CASSPQGRTGNEQFF. The rearrangement joins TRBV6-2 or TRBV6-3 to TRBJ2-1, with D possibly TRBD1 on 7 matching bases. V was shortened by 6 bases and J by 6 bases, with 18 bases between the two germline ends. This CDR3 comprises 15 residues. Per the germline V gene, CDR1 is MNHEY and CDR2 is SVGEGT.

This rearrangement joins TRBV28 to TRBJ2-5, with TRBD1 matching over 9 bases. Germline CDR1 and CDR2: MDHEN and SYDVKM. The length of the CDR3 is 18 residues. The V and J ends lost 5 bases and 5 bases, in that order; junction bases with no gene match: 18. The CDR3 region has the DNA TGTGCCAGCAGTCCCCTCCCGGGACAGGGTTTCGGACGGGAGACCCAGTACTTC. Protein: CASSPLPGQGFGRETQYF.